The rows below give T cell receptor beta chains drawn from one sample of a study of blood T cell repertoires in COVID-19. The table came from immunoSEQ multiplex PCR; TCRdb's copy has only in-frame clones and leaves some out. The sample carries about 220,000 clones, around 80% recorded once. Sequenced input: peripheral blood. These receptors were collected from a woman in her 70s with acute or convalescent COVID-19. Each CDR3 is given with its conserved first and last residue. D genes are given only for firm matches. Where a row states a size, it is once, few, many or the class of an expanded clone; other rows omit it.

D gene: TRBD1; V gene: TRBV19; clone size: few; J gene: TRBJ2-1; CDR3 protein: CASGTAYNEQFF; CDR3 DNA: TGTGCCAGTGGGACAGCCTACAATGAGCAGTTCTTC
D gene: -; V gene: TRBV4-2; clone size: few; J gene: TRBJ1-1; CDR3 protein: CASSQDTQVLGTEAFF; CDR3 DNA: TGTGCCAGCAGCCAAGATACGCAGGTCCTGGGCACTGAAGCTTTCTTT
D gene: -; V gene: TRBV12-3/TRBV12-4; clone size: -; J gene: TRBJ2-1; CDR3 protein: CASSGQFKRFF; CDR3 DNA: TGTGCCAGCAGTGGACAGTTTAAGCGGTTCTTC
D gene: TRBD1; V gene: TRBV7-9; clone size: -; J gene: TRBJ2-1; CDR3 protein: CASPRPRGLSYNEQFF; CDR3 DNA: TGTGCCAGCCCAAGGCCCAGGGGGCTATCCTACAATGAGCAGTTCTTC
D gene: TRBD1; V gene: TRBV6-5; clone size: -; J gene: TRBJ2-4; CDR3 protein: CASNGQASNIQYF; CDR3 DNA: TGTGCCAGCAATGGACAGGCATCGAACATTCAGTACTTC
D gene: TRBD1; V gene: TRBV19; clone size: -; J gene: TRBJ1-2; CDR3 protein: CASSAGGAYGYTF; CDR3 DNA: TGTGCCAGTAGTGCAGGGGGCGCCTATGGCTACACCTTC
D gene: -; V gene: TRBV15; clone size: few; J gene: TRBJ2-7; CDR3 protein: CATSGQGTYEQYF; CDR3 DNA: TGTGCCACCAGCGGTCAGGGAACCTACGAGCAGTACTTC
D gene: TRBD1; V gene: TRBV18; clone size: -; J gene: TRBJ2-7; CDR3 protein: CASSPKQGTYEQYF; CDR3 DNA: TGTGCCAGCTCACCAAAACAGGGGACCTACGAGCAGTACTTC
D gene: TRBD2; V gene: TRBV5-6; clone size: -; J gene: TRBJ2-3; CDR3 protein: CASSLLAGTSTDTQYF; CDR3 DNA: TGTGCCAGCAGCTTATTAGCGGGGACGAGCACAGATACGCAGTATTTT
D gene: -; V gene: TRBV19; clone size: few; J gene: TRBJ2-2; CDR3 protein: CASSIFGGTNTGELFF; CDR3 DNA: TGTGCCAGTAGTATTTTTGGGGGGACGAACACCGGGGAGCTGTTTTTT
D gene: TRBD2; V gene: TRBV5-1; clone size: -; J gene: TRBJ2-7; CDR3 protein: CASSPGLAGEQYF; CDR3 DNA: TGCGCCAGCAGCCCGGGACTAGCGGGTGAGCAGTACTTC
D gene: TRBD1; V gene: TRBV11-2; clone size: -; J gene: TRBJ2-7; CDR3 protein: CASSKRTGESHEQYF; CDR3 DNA: TGTGCCAGCAGCAAACGGACAGGGGAGTCCCACGAGCAGTACTTC
D gene: -; V gene: TRBV12-5; clone size: once; J gene: TRBJ2-3; CDR3 protein: CASGLENRDGWTDTQYF; CDR3 DNA: TGTGCTAGTGGTTTGGAAAACAGGGATGGTTGGACAGATACGCAGTATTTT
D gene: TRBD1; V gene: TRBV18; clone size: -; J gene: TRBJ2-3; CDR3 protein: CASSQQGADTQYF; CDR3 DNA: TGTGCCAGCTCACAACAGGGGGCAGATACGCAGTATTTT
D gene: TRBD2; V gene: TRBV5-6; clone size: -; J gene: TRBJ2-1; CDR3 protein: CASSIGLAGNNEQFF; CDR3 DNA: TGTGCCAGCAGTATTGGACTAGCGGGGAACAATGAGCAGTTCTTC
D gene: -; V gene: TRBV9; clone size: -; J gene: TRBJ2-2; CDR3 protein: CASSVVGGRSGELFF; CDR3 DNA: TGTGCCAGCAGCGTAGTGGGGGGTAGGTCCGGGGAGCTGTTTTTT